This paragraph reports one T cell receptor beta chain. Its specificity is not known. The ends were cut back, 9 bases at V and 9 bases at J, with 20 bases in the middle. Germline CDR1 and CDR2: KGHDR and SFDVKD. The CDR3 contains 14 residues. This specimen comes from a study of CD8 T cells in ankylosing spondylitis. Study results and caveats: Clones tied to disease were said to be significantly enriched in matched ankylosing spondylitis synovial fluid. A motif of under 10 highly homologous TCR beta variants was seen as apparently characteristic of ankylosing spondylitis blood.

By quantitative 5'-RACE with molecular barcodes, the TCR beta libraries were made. TCRdb reprocessed the 5' RACE reads with MiXCR, giving one entry per CDR3 protein. The sample lists more than 650,000 distinct CDR3 sequences, roughly 10% occurring once. The sample taken for sequencing was blood, either unsorted or a sorted T cell fraction (not recorded which). This rearrangement joins TRBV24-1 to TRBJ2-1; either TRBD1 or TRBD2 may fit D (5 bases each). The clonotype was recovered from a male donor with ankylosing spondylitis. The CDR3 spells CATSGTDGFSEQFF. CDR3 bases: TGTGCCACCTCCGGGACCGACGGATTTAGTGAGCAGTTCTTC.